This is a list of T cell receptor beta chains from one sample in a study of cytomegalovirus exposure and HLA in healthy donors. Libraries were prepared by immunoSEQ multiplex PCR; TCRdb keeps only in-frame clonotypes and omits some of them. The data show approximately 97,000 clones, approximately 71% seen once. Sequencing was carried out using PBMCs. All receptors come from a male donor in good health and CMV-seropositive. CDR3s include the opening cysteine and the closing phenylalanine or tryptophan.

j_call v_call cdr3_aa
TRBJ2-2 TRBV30 CAWSRGTGELFF
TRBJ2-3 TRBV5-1 CASSRGQGTDTQYF
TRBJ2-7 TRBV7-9 CSSSRQGYEQYF
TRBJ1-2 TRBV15 CATSQTGAYGYTF
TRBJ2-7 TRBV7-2 CASSPISGSPYEQYF
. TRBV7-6 CASSLGGGGHPTHEQYF
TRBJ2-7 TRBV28 CASSPGIHYEQYF
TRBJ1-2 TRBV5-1 CASSLYLQGAGGYTF
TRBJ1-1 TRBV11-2 CASSSRRNTEAFF
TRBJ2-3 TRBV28 CASSAPGSGIADTQYF
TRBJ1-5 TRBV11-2 CASSWDGSQPQHF
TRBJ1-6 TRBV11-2 CASSLEAGSSSPLHF
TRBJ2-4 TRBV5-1 CASSPSSDRKNSQYF
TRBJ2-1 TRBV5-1 CASSVGAGLYNEQFF
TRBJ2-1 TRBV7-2 CASSDPQGSNEQFF
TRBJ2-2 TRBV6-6 CANAGAWAGELFF
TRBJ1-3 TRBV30 CAWSFRTGYFGNTIYF
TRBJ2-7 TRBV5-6 CASSWRVRNEQYF
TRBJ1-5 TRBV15 CATRYSVNQPQHF